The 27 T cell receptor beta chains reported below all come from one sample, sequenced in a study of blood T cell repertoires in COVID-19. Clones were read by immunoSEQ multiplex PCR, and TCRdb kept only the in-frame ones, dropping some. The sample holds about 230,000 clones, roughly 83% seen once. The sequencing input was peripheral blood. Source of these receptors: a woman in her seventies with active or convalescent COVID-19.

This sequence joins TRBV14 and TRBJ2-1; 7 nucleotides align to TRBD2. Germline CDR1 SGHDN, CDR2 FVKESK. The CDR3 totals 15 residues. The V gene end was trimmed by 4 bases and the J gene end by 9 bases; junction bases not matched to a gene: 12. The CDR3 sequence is CASSLLGQGGSEQFF. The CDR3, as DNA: TGTGCCAGCAGCCTCCTCGGGCAGGGAGGGAGTGAGCAGTTCTTC. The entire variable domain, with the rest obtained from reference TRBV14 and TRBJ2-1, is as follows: EAGVTQFPSHSVIEKGQTVTLRCDPISGHDNLYWYRRVMGKEIKFLLHFVKESKQDESGMPNNRFLAERTGGTYSTLKVQPAELEDSGVYFCASSLLGQGGSEQFFGPGTRLTVL.

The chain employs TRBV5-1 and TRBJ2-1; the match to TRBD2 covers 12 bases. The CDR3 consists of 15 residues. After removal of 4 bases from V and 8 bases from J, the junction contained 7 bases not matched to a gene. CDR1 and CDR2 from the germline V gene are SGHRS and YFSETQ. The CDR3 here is CASSLLAGGRDEQFF. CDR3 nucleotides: TGCGCCAGCAGCCTTCTAGCGGGGGGGCGTGATGAGCAGTTCTTC.

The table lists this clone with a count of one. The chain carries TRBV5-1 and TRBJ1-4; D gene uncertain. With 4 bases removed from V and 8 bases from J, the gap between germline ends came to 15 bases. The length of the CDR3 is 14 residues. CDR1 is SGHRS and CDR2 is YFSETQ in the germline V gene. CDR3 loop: CASSPGGPGEKLFF. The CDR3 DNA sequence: TGCGCCAGCAGCCCCGGCGGCCCCGGCGAAAAACTGTTTTTT.

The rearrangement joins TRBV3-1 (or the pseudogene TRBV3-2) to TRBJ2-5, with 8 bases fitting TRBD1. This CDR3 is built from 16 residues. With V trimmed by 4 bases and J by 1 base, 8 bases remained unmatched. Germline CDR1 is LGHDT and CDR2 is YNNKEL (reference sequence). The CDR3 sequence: CASSRGSGQGQETQYF. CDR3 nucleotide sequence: TGTGCCAGCAGCCGAGGCAGCGGACAGGGCCAAGAGACCCAGTACTTC.

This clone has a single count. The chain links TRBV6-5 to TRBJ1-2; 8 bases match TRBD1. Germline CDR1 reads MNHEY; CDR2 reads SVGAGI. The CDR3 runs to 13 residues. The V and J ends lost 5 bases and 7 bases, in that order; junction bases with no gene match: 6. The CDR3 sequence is CASSTPGTGGYTF. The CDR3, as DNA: TGTGCCAGCAGTACCCCCGGGACAGGTGGCTACACCTTC.

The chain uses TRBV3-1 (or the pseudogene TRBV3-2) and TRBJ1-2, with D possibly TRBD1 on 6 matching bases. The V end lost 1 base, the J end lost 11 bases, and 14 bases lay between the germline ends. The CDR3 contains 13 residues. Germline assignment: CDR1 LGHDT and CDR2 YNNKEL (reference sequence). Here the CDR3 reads CASSQVSYREYTF. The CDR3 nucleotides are TGTGCCAGCAGCCAAGTTTCGTACAGGGAGTACACCTTC.

CDR3 loop: CASSPTMNTEAFF. CDR3 nucleotide sequence: TGTGCCAGCTCACCTACTATGAACACTGAAGCTTTCTTT. This chain connects TRBV18 to TRBJ1-1; no definite D call. Trimming took off 3 bases at V and 0 bases at J, with 5 bases between the two ends. The CDR3 contains 13 residues. CDR1 is KGHSH, CDR2 LQKENI, per germline.

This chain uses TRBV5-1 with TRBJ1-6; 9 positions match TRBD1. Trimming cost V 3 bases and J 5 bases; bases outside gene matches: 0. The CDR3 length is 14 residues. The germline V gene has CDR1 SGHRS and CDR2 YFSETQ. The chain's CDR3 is CASSWTGDNSPLHF. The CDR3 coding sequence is TGCGCCAGCAGCTGGACAGGGGATAATTCACCCCTCCACTTT.

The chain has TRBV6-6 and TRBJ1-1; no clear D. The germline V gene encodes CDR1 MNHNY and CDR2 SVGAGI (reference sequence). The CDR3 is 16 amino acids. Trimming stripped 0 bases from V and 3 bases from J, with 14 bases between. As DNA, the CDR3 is TGTGCCAGCAGTTACTCGATGTCAGGATTGGACACTGAAGCTTTCTTT. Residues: CASSYSMSGLDTEAFF.

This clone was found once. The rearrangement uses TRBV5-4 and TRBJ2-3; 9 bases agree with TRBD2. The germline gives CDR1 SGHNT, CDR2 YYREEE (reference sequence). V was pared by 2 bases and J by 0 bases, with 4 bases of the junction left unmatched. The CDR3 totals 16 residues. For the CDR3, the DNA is TGTGCCAGCAGCTTCCCGAGCGGGAGGAGCACAGATACGCAGTATTTT. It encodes CASSFPSGRSTDTQYF.

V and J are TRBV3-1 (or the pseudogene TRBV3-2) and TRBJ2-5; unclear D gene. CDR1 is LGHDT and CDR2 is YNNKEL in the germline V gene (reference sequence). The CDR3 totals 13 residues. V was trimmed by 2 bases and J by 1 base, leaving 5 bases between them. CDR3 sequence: CASSQNFQETQYF. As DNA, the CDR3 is TGTGCCAGCAGCCAAAACTTCCAAGAGACCCAGTACTTC.

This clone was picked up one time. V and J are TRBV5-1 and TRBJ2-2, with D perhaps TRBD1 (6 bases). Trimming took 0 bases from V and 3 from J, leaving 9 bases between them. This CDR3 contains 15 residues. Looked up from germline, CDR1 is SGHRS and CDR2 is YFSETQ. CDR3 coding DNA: TGCGCCAGCAGCTTGGTACAGGGAGACACCGGGGAGCTGTTTTTT. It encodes CASSLVQGDTGELFF.

The CDR3 sequence is CASSLPGVTEAFF. Written as DNA, the CDR3 is TGTGCCAGCAGTTTGCCCGGTGTCACTGAAGCTTTCTTT. The V gene is TRBV12-3 or TRBV12-4, the J gene TRBJ1-1; no reliable D call. This CDR3 has 13 amino acids. The V and J ends lost 3 bases and 4 bases respectively, with 9 bases between them.

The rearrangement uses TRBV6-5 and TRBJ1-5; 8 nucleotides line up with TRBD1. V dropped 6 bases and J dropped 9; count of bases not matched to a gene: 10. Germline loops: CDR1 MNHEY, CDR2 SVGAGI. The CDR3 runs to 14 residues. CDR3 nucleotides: TGTGCCAGCAGCCCAGGACAGGGTGATCCGCCCCAGCATTTT. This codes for CASSPGQGDPPQHF.

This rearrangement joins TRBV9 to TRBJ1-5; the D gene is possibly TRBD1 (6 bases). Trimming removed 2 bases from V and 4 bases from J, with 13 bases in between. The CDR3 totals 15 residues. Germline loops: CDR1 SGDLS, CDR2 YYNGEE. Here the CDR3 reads CASSVQDSPNQPQHF. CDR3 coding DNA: TGTGCCAGCAGCGTCCAGGACAGTCCGAATCAGCCCCAGCATTTT.

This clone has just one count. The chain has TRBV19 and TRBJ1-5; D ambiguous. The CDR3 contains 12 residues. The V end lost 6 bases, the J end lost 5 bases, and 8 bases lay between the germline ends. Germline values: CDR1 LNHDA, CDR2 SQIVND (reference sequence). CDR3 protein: CASRGADQPQHF. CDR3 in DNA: TGTGCCAGTAGGGGCGCCGATCAGCCCCAGCATTTT.

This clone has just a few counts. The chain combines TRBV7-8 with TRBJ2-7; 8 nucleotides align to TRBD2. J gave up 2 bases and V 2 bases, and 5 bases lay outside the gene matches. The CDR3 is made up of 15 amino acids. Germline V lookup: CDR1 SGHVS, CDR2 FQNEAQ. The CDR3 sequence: CASSLPAGVAYEQYF. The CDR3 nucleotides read TGTGCCAGCAGCTTACCAGCGGGAGTCGCCTACGAGCAGTACTTC.

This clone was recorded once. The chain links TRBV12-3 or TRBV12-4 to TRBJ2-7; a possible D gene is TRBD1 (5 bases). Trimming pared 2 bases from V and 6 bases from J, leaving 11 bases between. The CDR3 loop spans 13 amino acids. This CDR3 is CASSLKTDFEQYF. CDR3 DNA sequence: TGTGCCAGCAGTTTAAAGACAGACTTCGAGCAGTACTTC.

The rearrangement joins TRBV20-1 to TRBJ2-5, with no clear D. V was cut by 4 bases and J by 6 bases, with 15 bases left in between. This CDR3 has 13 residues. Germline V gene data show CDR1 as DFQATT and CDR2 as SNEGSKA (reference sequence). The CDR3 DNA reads TGCAGTGCTACTGATACTACTCCCCAGACCCAGTACTTC. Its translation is CSATDTTPQTQYF.

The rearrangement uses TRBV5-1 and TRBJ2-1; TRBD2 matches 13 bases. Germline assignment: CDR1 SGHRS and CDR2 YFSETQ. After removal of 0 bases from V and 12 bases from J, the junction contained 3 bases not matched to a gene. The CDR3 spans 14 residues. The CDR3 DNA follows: TGCGCCAGCAGCTTGGGGACTAGCGGGGGCGGGCAGTTCTTC. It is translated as CASSLGTSGGGQFF.

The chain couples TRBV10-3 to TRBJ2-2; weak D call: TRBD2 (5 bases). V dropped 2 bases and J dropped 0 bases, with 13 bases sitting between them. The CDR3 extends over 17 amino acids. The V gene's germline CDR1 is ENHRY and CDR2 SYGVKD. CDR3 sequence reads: CAISEGGFGANTGELFF. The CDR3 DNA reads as TGTGCCATCAGTGAGGGAGGATTTGGTGCGAACACCGGGGAGCTGTTTTTT.

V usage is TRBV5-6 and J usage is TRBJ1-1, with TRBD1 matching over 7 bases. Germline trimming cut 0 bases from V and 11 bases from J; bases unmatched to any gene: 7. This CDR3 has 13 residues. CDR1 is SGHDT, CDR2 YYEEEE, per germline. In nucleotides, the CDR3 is TGTGCCAGCAGCTTGGGACAGGGAAGATGGGCTTTCTTT. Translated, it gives CASSLGQGRWAFF.

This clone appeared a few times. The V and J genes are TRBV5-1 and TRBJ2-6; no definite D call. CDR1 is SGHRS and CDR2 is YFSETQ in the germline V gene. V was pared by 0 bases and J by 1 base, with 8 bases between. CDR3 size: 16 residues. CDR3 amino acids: CASSLAAASGANVLTF. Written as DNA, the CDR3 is TGCGCCAGCAGCTTGGCCGCGGCTTCTGGGGCCAACGTCCTGACTTTC.

The CDR3: CASSYFTGDYGYTF. CDR3 nucleotide sequence: TGTGCCAGCAGCTATTTTACAGGGGACTATGGCTACACCTTC. J is TRBJ1-2 and V is TRBV3-1 (or the pseudogene TRBV3-2), with TRBD1 matching 7 bases. The junction had 6 bases not matched to a gene; V was cut back by 5 bases and J by 3 bases. The CDR3 has 14 amino acids. Germline V lookup: CDR1 LGHDT, CDR2 YNNKEL (reference sequence).

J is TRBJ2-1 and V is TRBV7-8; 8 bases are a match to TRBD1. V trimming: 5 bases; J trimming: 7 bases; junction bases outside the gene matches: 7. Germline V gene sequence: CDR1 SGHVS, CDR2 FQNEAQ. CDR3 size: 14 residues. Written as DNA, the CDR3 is TGTGCCAGCAGCCTTACAACAGGGGGGAATGAGCAGTTCTTC. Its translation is CASSLTTGGNEQFF. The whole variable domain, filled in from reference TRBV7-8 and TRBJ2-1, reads GAGVSQSPRYKVAKRGQDVALRCDPISGHVSLFWYQQALGQGPEFLTYFQNEAQLDKSGLPSDRFFAERPEGSVSTLKIQRTQQEDSAVYLCASSLTTGGNEQFFGPGTRLTVL.

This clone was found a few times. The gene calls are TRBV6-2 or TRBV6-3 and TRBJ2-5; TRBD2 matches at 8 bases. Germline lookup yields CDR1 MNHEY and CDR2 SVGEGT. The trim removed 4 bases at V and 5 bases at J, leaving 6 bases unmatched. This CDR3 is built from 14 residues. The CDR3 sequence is CASSSRGGQETQYF. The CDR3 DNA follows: TGTGCCAGCAGTTCCCGGGGGGGTCAGGAGACCCAGTACTTC.

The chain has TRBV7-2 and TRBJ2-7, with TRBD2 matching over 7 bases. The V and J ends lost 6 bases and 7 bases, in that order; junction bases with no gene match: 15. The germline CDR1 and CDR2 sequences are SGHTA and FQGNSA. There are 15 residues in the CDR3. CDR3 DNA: TGTGCCAGCAGTTCACCCGGACTGGGGGGGGTGGAGCAGTACTTC. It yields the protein CASSSPGLGGVEQYF. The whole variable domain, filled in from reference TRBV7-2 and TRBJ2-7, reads GAGVSQSPSNKVTEKGKDVELRCDPISGHTALYWYRQSLGQGLEFLIYFQGNSAPDKSGLPSDRFSAERTGGSVSTLTIQRTQQEDSAVYLCASSSPGLGGVEQYFGPGTRLTVT.